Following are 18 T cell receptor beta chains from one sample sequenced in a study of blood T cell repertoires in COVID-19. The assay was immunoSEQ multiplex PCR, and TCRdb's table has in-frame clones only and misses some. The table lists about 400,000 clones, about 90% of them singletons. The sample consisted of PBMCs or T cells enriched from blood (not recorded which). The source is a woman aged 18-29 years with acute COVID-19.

This CDR3 is CASSLVVGTNYGYTF. The CDR3 DNA sequence: TGTGCCAGCAGCTTAGTTGTAGGGACAAACTATGGCTACACCTTC. The gene calls are TRBV7-9 and TRBJ1-2; a weak D match, TRBD1 (6 bases). V gave up 1 base and J gave up 2 bases, with 11 bases separating them. The CDR3 runs 15 residues. Germline loops: CDR1 SEHNR, CDR2 FQNEAQ (reference sequence).

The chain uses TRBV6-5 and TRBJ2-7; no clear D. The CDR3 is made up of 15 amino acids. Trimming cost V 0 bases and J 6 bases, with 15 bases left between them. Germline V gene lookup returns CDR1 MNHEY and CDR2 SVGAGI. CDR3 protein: CASSYSVYPRVEQYF. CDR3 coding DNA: TGTGCCAGCAGTTACTCGGTCTACCCGAGAGTCGAGCAGTACTTC.

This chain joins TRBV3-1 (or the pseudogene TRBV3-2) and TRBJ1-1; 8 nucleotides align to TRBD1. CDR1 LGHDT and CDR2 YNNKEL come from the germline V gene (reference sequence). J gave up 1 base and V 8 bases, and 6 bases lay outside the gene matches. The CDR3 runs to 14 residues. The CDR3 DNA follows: TGTGCCAGCGCCACAGGGGGTTCGAACACTGAAGCTTTCTTT. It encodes CASATGGSNTEAFF.

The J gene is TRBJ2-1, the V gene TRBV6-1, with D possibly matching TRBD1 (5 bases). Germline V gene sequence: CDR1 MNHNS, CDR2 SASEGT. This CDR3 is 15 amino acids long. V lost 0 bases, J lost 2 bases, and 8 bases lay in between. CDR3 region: CASSEAVGPYNEQFF. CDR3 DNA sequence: TGTGCCAGCAGTGAAGCTGTGGGGCCCTACAATGAGCAGTTCTTC.

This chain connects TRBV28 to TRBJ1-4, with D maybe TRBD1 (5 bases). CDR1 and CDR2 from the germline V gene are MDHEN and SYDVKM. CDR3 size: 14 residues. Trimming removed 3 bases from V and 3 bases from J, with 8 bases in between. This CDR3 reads CASSFREANEKLFF. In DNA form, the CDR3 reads TGTGCCAGCAGTTTCAGGGAGGCTAATGAAAAACTGTTTTTT. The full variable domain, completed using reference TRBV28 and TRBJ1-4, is DVKVTQSSRYLVKRTGEKVFLECVQDMDHENMFWYRQDPGLGLRLIYFSYDVKMKEKGDIPEGYSVSREKKERFSLILESASTNQTSMYLCASSFREANEKLFFGSGTQLSVL.

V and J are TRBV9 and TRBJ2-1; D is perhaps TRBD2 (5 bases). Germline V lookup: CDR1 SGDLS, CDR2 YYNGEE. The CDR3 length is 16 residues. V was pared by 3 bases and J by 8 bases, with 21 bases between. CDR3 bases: TGTGCCAGCAGCGACTCTCCGGGATCAAGAAGGGATGAGCAGTTCTTC. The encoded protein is CASSDSPGSRRDEQFF. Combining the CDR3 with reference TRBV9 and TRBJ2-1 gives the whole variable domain DSGVTQTPKHLITATGQRVTLRCSPRSGDLSVYWYQQSLDQGLQFLIQYYNGEERAKGNILERFSAQQFPDLHSELNLSSLELGDSALYFCASSDSPGSRRDEQFFGPGTRLTVL.

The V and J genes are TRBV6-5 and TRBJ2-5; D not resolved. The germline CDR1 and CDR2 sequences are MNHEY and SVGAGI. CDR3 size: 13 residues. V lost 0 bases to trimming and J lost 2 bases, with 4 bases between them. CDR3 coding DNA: TGTGCCAGCAGTTACTCGGCACAAGAGACCCAGTACTTC. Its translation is CASSYSAQETQYF.

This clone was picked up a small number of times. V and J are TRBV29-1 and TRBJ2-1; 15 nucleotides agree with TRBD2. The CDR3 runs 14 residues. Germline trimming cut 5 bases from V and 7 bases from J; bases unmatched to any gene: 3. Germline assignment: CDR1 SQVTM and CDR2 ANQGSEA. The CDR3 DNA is TGCAGCGTTATAGGACTAGCGGGAGGGAATGAGCAGTTCTTC. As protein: CSVIGLAGGNEQFF.

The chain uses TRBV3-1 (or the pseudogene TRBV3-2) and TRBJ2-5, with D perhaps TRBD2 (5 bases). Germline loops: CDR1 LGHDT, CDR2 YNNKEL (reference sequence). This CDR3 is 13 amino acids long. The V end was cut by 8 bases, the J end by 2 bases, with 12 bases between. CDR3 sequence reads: CASGTGSQETQYF. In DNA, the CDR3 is TGTGCCAGCGGAACGGGGAGTCAAGAGACCCAGTACTTC.

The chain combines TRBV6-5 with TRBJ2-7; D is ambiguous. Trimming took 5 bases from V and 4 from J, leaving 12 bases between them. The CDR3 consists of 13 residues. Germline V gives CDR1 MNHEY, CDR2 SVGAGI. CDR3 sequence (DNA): TGTGCCAGCAGTCGTGGGCGACAATACGAGCAGTACTTC. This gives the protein CASSRGRQYEQYF.

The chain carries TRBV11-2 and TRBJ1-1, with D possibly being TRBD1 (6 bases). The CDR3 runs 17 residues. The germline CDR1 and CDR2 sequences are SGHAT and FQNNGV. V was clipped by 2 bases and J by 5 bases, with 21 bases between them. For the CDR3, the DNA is TGTGCCAGCAGCTTATCCCCCCGGGGGGCGGGGGGTACTGAAGCTTTCTTT. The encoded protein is CASSLSPRGAGGTEAFF.

Written as DNA, the CDR3 is TGTGCCACCAGCAGAGATTTGGACAGGACCTACGAGCAGTACTTC. Translated: CATSRDLDRTYEQYF. This chain links TRBV15 with TRBJ2-7, with TRBD1 matching over 7 bases. Germline values: CDR1 LNHNV, CDR2 YYDKDF (reference sequence). J gave up 2 bases and V 0 bases, and 4 bases lay outside the gene matches. The CDR3 is made up of 15 amino acids.

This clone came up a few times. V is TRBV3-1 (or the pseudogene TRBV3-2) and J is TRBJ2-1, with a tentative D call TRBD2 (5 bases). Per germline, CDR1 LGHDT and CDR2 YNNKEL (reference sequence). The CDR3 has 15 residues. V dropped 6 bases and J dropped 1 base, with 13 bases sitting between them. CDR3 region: CASRLSGWSYNEQFF. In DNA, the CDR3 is TGTGCCAGCAGACTGTCGGGATGGTCCTACAATGAGCAGTTCTTC.

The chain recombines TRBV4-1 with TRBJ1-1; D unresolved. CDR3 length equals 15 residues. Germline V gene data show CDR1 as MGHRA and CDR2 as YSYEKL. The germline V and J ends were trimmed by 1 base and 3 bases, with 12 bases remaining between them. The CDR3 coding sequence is TGCGCCAGCAGCCAAGTCGAGGGAACGGACACTGAAGCTTTCTTT. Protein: CASSQVEGTDTEAFF.

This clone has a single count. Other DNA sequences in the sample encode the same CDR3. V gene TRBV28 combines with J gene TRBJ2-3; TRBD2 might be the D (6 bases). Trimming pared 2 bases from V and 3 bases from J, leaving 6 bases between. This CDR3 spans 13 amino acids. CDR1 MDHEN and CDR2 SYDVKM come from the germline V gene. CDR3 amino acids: CASSLRGTDTQYF. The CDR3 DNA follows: TGTGCCAGCAGTTTACGGGGGACAGATACGCAGTATTTT.

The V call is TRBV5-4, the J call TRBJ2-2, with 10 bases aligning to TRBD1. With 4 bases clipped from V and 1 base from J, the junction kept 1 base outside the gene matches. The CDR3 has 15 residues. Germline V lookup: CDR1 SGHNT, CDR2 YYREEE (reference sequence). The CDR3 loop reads CASSRDRGNTGELFF. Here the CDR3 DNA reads TGTGCCAGCAGCCGGGACAGGGGGAACACCGGGGAGCTGTTTTTT.

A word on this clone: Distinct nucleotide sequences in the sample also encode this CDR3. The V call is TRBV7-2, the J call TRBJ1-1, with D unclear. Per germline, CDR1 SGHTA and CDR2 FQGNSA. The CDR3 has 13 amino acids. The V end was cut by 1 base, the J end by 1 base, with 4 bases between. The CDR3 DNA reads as TGTGCCAGCAGCTTAGACAGGAACACTGAAGCTTTCTTT. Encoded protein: CASSLDRNTEAFF.

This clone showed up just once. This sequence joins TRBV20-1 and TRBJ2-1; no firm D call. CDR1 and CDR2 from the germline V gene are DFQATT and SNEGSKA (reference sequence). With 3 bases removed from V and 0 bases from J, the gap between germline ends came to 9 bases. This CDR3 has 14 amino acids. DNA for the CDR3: TGCAGTGCTAGTGGCGGAAGCTCCTACAATGAGCAGTTCTTC. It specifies CSASGGSSYNEQFF.